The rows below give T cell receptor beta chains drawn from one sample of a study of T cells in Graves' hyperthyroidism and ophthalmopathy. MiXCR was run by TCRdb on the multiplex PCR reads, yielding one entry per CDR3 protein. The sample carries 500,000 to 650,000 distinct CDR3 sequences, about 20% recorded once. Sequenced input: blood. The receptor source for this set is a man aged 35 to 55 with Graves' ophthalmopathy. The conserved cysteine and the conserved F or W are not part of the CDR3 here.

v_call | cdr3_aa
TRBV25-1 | ASSEGREQY
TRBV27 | ASSPGTSFYEQY
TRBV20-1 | SAGTGGDTQY
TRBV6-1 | ASRVIGRGSGGDEQF
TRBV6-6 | ASSYGASGIYEQF
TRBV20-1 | SARVTSGSLNEQF
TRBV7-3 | ASSFGLETHNEQF
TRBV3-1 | ASSQEAKGKRGEQY
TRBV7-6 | ASSLLGTQSSGANVLT
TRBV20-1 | SASGGAAHEQY
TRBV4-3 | ASTSRLGDPQEQY
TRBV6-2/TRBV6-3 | ASSYSASGRVEDTQY
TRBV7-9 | ASRPNNEQF
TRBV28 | ASRLGSGGVSTDTQY
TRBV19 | ASSTRQGLGASELF
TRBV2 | ASRAGLPDTQY
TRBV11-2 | ASSPRIRNTEAF
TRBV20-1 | SASPDQYGYT
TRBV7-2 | ASSTQRGGNEQF
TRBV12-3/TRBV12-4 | ASSLLASTDTQY
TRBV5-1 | ASSSVRQGRAEQY
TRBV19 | ASSRARTGKTSRSYNEQF